Below, one T cell receptor (beta chain) is given with its context. Its antigen is unknown. Trimming removed 4 bases from V and 4 bases from J, with 14 bases in between. Germline V gene sequence: CDR1 SGHDT, CDR2 YYEEEE. This CDR3 is 14 amino acids long. The sample comes from a study of cytomegalovirus exposure and HLA in healthy donors. General study points: Later work associated approximately 17,000 TCR beta sequences with HLA alleles at 0.05 false discovery rate. Equally common other TCR beta chains were less clonally expanded than HLA-associated ones, a later analysis found.

The PCR made use of 60 Vbeta and 13 Jbeta primers. Assay: immunoSEQ multiplex PCR; the TCRdb copy retains only in-frame clones and omits some. The repertoire holds just over 150,000 clones, with under 90% as singletons. The rearrangement uses TRBV5-6 and TRBJ1-2; D gene ambiguous. The sample was PBMCs. The TCR comes from a man aged 18 to 30 in good health and CMV-seronegative. DNA of the CDR3: TGTGCCAGCAGCCCGGTCGGGGTTGGCTATGGCTACACCTTC. Encoded protein: CASSPVGVGYGYTF.